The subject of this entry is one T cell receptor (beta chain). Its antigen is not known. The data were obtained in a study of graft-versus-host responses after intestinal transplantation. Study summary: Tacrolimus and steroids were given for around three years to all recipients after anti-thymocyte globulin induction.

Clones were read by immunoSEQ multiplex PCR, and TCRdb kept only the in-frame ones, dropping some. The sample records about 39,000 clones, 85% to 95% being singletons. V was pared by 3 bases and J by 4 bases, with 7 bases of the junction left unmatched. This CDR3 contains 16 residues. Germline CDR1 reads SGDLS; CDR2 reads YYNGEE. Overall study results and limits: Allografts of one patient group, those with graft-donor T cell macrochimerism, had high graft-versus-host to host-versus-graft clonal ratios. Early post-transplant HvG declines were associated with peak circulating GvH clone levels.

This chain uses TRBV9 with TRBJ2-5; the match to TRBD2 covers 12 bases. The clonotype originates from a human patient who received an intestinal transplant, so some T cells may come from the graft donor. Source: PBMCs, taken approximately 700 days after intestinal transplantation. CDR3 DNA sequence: TGTGCCAGCAGCGCCCTAGCGGGAGGGGCACCAGAGACCCAGTACTTC. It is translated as CASSALAGGAPETQYF.